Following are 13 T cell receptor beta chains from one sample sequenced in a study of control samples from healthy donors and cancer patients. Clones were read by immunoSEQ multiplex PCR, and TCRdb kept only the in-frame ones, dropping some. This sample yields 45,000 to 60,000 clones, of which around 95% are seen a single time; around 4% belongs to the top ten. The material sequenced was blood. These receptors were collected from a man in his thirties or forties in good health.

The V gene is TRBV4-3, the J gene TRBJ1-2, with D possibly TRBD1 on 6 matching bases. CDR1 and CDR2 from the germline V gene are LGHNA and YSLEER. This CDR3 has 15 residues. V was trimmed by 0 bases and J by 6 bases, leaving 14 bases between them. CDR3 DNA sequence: TGCGCCAGCAGCCAAGAAAGGAGGGGGAGAAATGGCTACACCTTC. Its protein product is CASSQERRGRNGYTF.

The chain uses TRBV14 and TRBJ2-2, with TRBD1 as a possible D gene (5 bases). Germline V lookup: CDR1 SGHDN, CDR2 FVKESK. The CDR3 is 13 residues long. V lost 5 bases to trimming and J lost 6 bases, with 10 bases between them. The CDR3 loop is CASSTRTSGELFF. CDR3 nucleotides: TGTGCCAGCAGCACTCGGACATCCGGGGAGCTGTTTTTT.

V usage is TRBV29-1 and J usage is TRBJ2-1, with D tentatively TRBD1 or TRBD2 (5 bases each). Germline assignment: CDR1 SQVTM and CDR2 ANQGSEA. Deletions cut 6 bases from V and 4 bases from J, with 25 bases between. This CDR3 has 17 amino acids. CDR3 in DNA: TGCAGCGTCGGACCCCGAGGGGCCATGGGCTCTTACAATGAGCAGTTCTTC. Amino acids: CSVGPRGAMGSYNEQFF.

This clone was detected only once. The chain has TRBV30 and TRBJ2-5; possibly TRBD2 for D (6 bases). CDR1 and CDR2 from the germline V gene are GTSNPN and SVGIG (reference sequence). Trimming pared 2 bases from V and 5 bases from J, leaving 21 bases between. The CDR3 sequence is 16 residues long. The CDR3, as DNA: TGTGCCTGGAGTCAGGTGGGGGGTCGATCACGGGAGACCCAGTACTTC. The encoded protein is CAWSQVGGRSRETQYF. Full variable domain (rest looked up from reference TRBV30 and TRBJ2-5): SQTIHQWPATLVQPVGSPLSLECTVEGTSNPNLYWYRQAAGRGLQLLFYSVGIGQISSEVPQNLSASRPQDRQFILSSKKLLLSDSGFYLCAWSQVGGRSRETQYFGPGTRLLVL.

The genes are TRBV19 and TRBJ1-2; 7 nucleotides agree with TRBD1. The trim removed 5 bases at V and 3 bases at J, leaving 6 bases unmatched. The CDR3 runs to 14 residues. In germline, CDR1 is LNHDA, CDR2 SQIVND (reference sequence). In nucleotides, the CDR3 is TGTGCCAGTAGTCAGGGGGGTTCCCACTATGGCTACACCTTC. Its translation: CASSQGGSHYGYTF.

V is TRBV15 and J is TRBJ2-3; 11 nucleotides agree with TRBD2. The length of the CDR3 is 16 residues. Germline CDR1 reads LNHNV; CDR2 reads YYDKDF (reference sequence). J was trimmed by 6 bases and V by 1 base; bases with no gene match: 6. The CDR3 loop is CATSRVLAGERDTQYF. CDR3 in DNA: TGTGCCACCAGCAGAGTACTAGCGGGAGAGAGGGATACGCAGTATTTT.

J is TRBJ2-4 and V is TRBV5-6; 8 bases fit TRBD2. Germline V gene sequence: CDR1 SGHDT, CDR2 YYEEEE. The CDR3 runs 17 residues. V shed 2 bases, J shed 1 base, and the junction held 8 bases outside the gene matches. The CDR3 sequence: CASSFGSGTMAKNIQYF. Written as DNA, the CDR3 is TGTGCCAGCAGCTTTGGTAGCGGGACCATGGCCAAAAACATTCAGTACTTC.

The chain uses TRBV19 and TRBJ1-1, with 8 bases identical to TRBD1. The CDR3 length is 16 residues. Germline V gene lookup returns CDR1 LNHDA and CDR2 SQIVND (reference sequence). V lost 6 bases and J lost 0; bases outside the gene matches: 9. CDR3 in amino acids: CASSPATGVLNTEAFF. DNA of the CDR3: TGTGCCAGTAGCCCAGCGACAGGGGTTTTGAACACTGAAGCTTTCTTT.

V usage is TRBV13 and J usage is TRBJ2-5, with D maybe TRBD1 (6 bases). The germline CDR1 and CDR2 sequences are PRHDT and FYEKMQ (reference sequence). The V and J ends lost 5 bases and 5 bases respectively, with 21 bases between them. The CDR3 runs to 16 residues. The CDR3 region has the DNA TGTGCCAGCAGCACACGCAATGCTGGGGGCGCGGAGACCCAGTACTTC. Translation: CASSTRNAGGAETQYF.

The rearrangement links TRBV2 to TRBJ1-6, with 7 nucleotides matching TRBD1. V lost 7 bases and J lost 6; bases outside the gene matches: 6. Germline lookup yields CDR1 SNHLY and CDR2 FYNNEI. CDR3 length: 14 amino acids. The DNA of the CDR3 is TGTGCCAGCAACGGACAGGTTTTTAATTCACCCCTCCACTTT. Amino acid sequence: CASNGQVFNSPLHF.

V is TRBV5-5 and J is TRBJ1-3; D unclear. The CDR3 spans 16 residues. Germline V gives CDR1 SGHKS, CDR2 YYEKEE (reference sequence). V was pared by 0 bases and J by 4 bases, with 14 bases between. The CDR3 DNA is TGTGCCAGCAGCTTGGTGTCTCAAGTTATCGGAAACACCATATATTTT. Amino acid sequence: CASSLVSQVIGNTIYF. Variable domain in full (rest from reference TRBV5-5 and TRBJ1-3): DAGVTQSPTHLIKTRGQQVTLRCSPISGHKSVSWYQQVLGQGPQFIFQYYEKEERGRGNFPDRFSARQFPNYSSELNVNALLLGDSALYLCASSLVSQVIGNTIYFGEGSWLTVV.

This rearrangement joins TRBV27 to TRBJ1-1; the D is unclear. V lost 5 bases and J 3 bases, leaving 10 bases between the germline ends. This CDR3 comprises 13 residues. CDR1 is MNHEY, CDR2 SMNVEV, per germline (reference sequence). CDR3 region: CASSPNHYTEAFF. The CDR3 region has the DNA TGTGCCAGCAGTCCTAATCACTACACTGAAGCTTTCTTT.

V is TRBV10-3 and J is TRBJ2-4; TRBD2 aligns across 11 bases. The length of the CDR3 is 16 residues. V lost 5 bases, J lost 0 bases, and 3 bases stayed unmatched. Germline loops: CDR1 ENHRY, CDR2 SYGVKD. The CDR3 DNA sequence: TGTGCCATCAGTCAGGGACTAGCGGTAGCCAAAAACATTCAGTACTTC. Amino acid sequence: CAISQGLAVAKNIQYF.